One sample yielded the 9 T cell receptor beta chains listed below, sequenced in a study of early T cells in non-severe SARS-CoV-2 infection. TCRdb itself ran the 5' RACE reads through MiXCR, one entry per CDR3 protein. Of 100,000 to 120,000 distinct CDR3 sequences in the sample, about 12% were seen once. Sequenced sample: whole blood. These receptors all stem from an adult who was a healthcare worker with PCR-confirmed SARS-CoV-2 infection or an uninfected control (not recorded which).

The CDR3 bases are TGTGCCAGCAGCTGGGGACCGCGGGGCACCGGGGAGCTGTTTTTT. The encoded protein is CASSWGPRGTGELFF. J is TRBJ2-2 and V is TRBV7-3, with TRBD2 as a possible D gene (6 bases). Germline assignment: CDR1 SGHTA and CDR2 FQGTGA. The CDR3 sequence is 15 residues long. V dropped 4 bases and J dropped 4 bases, with 13 bases sitting between them.

This clonotype was picked up one time. This chain uses TRBV5-1 with TRBJ2-5; D gene unclear. This CDR3 comprises 14 residues. In germline, CDR1 is SGHRS, CDR2 YFSETQ. Trimming left V 4 bases short and J 2 bases short, with 12 bases between. CDR3 DNA sequence: TGCGCCAGCAGCAGAGGCGGAAGTCAAGAGACCCAGTACTTC. The encoded protein is CASSRGGSQETQYF.

Only a few counts were recorded for this clonotype. The V gene is TRBV27, the J gene TRBJ1-1; weak D call: TRBD1 (5 bases). V dropped 5 bases and J dropped 6 bases, with 16 bases sitting between them. This CDR3 spans 14 amino acids. The germline gives CDR1 MNHEY, CDR2 SMNVEV (reference sequence). In nucleotides, the CDR3 is TGTGCCAGCAGTCCCGCTGTGGGGGGGGCTGAAGCTTTCTTT. It yields the protein CASSPAVGGAEAFF.

This clonotype was recorded many times. The CDR3 here is CSARDVYNEQFF. CDR3 DNA: TGCAGTGCTAGGGACGTATACAATGAGCAGTTCTTC. The genes are TRBV20-1 and TRBJ2-1; D is uncertain. Trimming took 3 bases from V and 4 from J, leaving 7 bases between them. This CDR3 is 12 amino acids long. Germline V gene data show CDR1 as DFQATT and CDR2 as SNEGSKA (reference sequence).

This chain connects TRBV29-1 to TRBJ1-6, with TRBD1 identical over 7 bases. Germline V lookup: CDR1 SQVTM, CDR2 ANQGSEA. The trim removed 4 bases at V and 6 bases at J, leaving 3 bases unmatched. The CDR3 spans 13 residues. CDR3: CSVADRSNSPLHF. CDR3 DNA: TGCAGCGTTGCGGACAGGTCTAATTCACCCCTCCACTTT.

This clonotype turned up a few times. The CDR3 DNA reads as TGTGCCAGTAGTATAGAGCGGGACAGGCTACAAGAGACCCAGTACTTC. As protein: CASSIERDRLQETQYF. This chain connects TRBV19 to TRBJ2-5, with 8 bases that match TRBD1. CDR3 length: 16 amino acids. J gave up 2 bases and V 0 bases, and 5 bases lay outside the gene matches. In germline, CDR1 is LNHDA, CDR2 SQIVND (reference sequence). The entire variable domain, with the rest obtained from reference TRBV19 and TRBJ2-5, is as follows: DGGITQSPKYLFRKEGQNVTLSCEQNLNHDAMYWYRQDPGQGLRLIYYSQIVNDFQKGDIAEGYSVSREKKESFPLTVTSAQKNPTAFYLCASSIERDRLQETQYFGPGTRLLVL.

About this clonotype: A much more abundant neighbour one base away suggests this may be a read error. The chain carries TRBV12-3 or TRBV12-4 and TRBJ2-2; no reliable D call. V was cut by 3 bases and J by 6 bases, with 2 bases left in between. There are 11 residues in the CDR3. The CDR3 sequence is CASSLSGELFF. The CDR3 nucleotides read TGTGCCAGCAGTTTGTCCGGGGAGCTGTTTTTT.

The rearrangement links TRBV11-2 to TRBJ2-5; D possibly corresponds to TRBD1 (6 bases). This CDR3 spans 14 amino acids. The V and J ends lost 5 bases and 9 bases respectively, with 19 bases between them. The V gene's germline CDR1 is SGHAT and CDR2 FQNNGV. The CDR3 region is CASSPLQGWWAQYF. CDR3 coding DNA: TGTGCCAGCAGCCCCCTACAGGGTTGGTGGGCCCAGTACTTC.

This clonotype was observed at least ten times. The rearrangement links TRBV2 to TRBJ2-1; 8 nucleotides align to TRBD2. V gave up 5 bases and J gave up 9 bases; unmatched junction bases: 12. The CDR3 sequence is 15 residues long. Per germline, CDR1 SNHLY and CDR2 FYNNEI. The CDR3 reads CASSPYTGGLGEQFF. DNA of the CDR3: TGTGCCAGCAGTCCCTACACGGGGGGGCTTGGTGAGCAGTTCTTC.